This entry lists 18 T cell receptor beta chains sequenced from one sample in a study of shared clonotypes between healthy human individuals. TCRdb keeps only in-frame clones here, not all; method: immunoSEQ multiplex PCR. The sample contains around 2.5 million clones, over 85% of which appear only once. The sequencing input was naive CD4+ T cells from PBMCs. The subset was: CD45RA+ positively selected. The receptor source for this set is a man aged 18 to 30 in good health. Some clones in this sample may be carry-over from other donors' samples.

This chain joins TRBV5-5 and TRBJ2-7; 11 bases fit TRBD2. Trimming at V came to 1 base and at J to 2 bases, leaving 2 bases not matched to a gene. In germline, CDR1 is SGHKS, CDR2 YYEKEE (reference sequence). The CDR3 covers 15 residues. CDR3 region: CASSLTSGSTYEQYF. The CDR3 region has the DNA TGTGCCAGCAGCTTGACTAGCGGGAGTACCTACGAGCAGTACTTC.

V usage is TRBV27 and J usage is TRBJ2-2; 13 bases fit TRBD2. This CDR3 is built from 16 residues. The trim removed 4 bases at V and 5 bases at J, leaving 4 bases unmatched. Germline V gene sequence: CDR1 MNHEY, CDR2 SMNVEV (reference sequence). This CDR3 reads CASSSGLAGLTGELFF. For the CDR3, the DNA is TGTGCCAGCAGTTCGGGACTAGCGGGACTAACCGGGGAGCTGTTTTTT.

Details on this clone: The sample has other DNA sequences that encode this CDR3 too. The genes are TRBV5-6 and TRBJ2-2; D is unclear. This CDR3 is built from 13 residues. V lost 2 bases to trimming and J lost 4 bases, with 6 bases between them. Germline CDR1 SGHDT, CDR2 YYEEEE. The CDR3 nucleotides are TGTGCCAGCAGCTTAGGACCCACCGGGGAGCTGTTTTTT. Translation gives CASSLGPTGELFF.

The genes are TRBV29-1 and TRBJ1-3, with D perhaps TRBD1 (6 bases). This CDR3 region has 14 residues. Germline lookup yields CDR1 SQVTM and CDR2 ANQGSEA. V was clipped by 6 bases and J by 3 bases, with 15 bases between them. The DNA of the CDR3 is TGCAGCGTCACAGGGAGCACTATTGGAAACACCATATATTTT. Its translation is CSVTGSTIGNTIYF.

On this clone itself: This specimen includes other DNA sequences encoding the same CDR3. This chain links TRBV7-9 with TRBJ2-7; D unresolved. The germline V gene has CDR1 SEHNR and CDR2 FQNEAQ (reference sequence). CDR3 length: 13 amino acids. With 1 base removed from V and 5 bases from J, the gap between germline ends came to 9 bases. CDR3 protein: CASSLGLADEQYF. Written as DNA, the CDR3 is TGTGCCAGCAGCTTAGGCCTGGCGGACGAGCAGTACTTC.

The V and J genes are TRBV5-1 and TRBJ1-4; tentative D call: TRBD1 (5 bases). Germline CDR1 reads SGHRS; CDR2 reads YFSETQ. The V and J ends lost 5 bases and 4 bases respectively, with 15 bases between them. CDR3 length: 15 residues. The DNA for the CDR3 is TGCGCCAGCAGGCTTCTAACAGGACGTAATGAAAAACTGTTTTTT. This sequence encodes CASRLLTGRNEKLFF.

With respect to this clone: Other DNA sequences in the sample encode the same CDR3. This chain joins TRBV5-1 and TRBJ1-4; TRBD1 matches at 8 bases. Losses at the gene ends were 0 bases for V and 8 bases for J; bases not matched to a gene: 3. Germline values: CDR1 SGHRS, CDR2 YFSETQ. CDR3 length equals 14 residues. The DNA of the CDR3 is TGCGCCAGCAGCTTGGGACAGGGGAACGAAAAACTGTTTTTT. Translating gives CASSLGQGNEKLFF.

This clone was recorded once. The chain has TRBV6-5 and TRBJ2-7; 12 bases line up with TRBD2. The CDR3 is made up of 14 amino acids. Germline trimming cut 6 bases from V and 2 bases from J; bases unmatched to any gene: 2. Germline loops: CDR1 MNHEY, CDR2 SVGAGI. The CDR3 bases are TGTGCCAGCAGAGGACTAGCGGGACCCTACGAGCAGTACTTC. This codes for CASRGLAGPYEQYF.

The CDR3 region has the DNA TGTGCCACCAGCCCCCGGGACCCGGCCTACAATGAGCAGTTCTTC. Amino acid sequence: CATSPRDPAYNEQFF. The chain employs TRBV15 and TRBJ2-1; tentatively, D is TRBD1 or TRBD2 (5 bases each). Germline V gene sequence: CDR1 LNHNV, CDR2 YYDKDF (reference sequence). The CDR3 has 15 residues. V lost 5 bases and J lost 2, with 13 bases in between.

This sequence joins TRBV19 and TRBJ1-2; 8 bases are a match to TRBD1. The V gene end was trimmed by 6 bases and the J gene end by 7 bases; junction bases not matched to a gene: 13. This CDR3 contains 15 residues. CDR1 and CDR2 from the germline V gene are LNHDA and SQIVND (reference sequence). As DNA, the CDR3 is TGTGCCAGTAGCCCCAGGGACAGGCAGAACGGTGGCTACACCTTC. Encoded protein: CASSPRDRQNGGYTF.

The V gene is TRBV7-9, the J gene TRBJ1-1, with TRBD1 matching 10 bases. The V and J ends lost 2 bases and 11 bases, in that order; junction bases with no gene match: 11. The CDR3 runs 15 residues. Germline V gene lookup returns CDR1 SEHNR and CDR2 FQNEAQ (reference sequence). As DNA, the CDR3 is TGTGCCAGCAGCTTAATGGGGACAGGGGACCTTGAGGCTTTCTTT. This encodes CASSLMGTGDLEAFF.

The rearrangement joins TRBV10-3 to TRBJ1-2; D is uncertain. Between the trimmed V and J ends, which lost 3 bases and 8 bases, there was a span of 10 bases. The CDR3 runs to 12 residues. Looked up from germline, CDR1 is ENHRY and CDR2 is SYGVKD. CDR3 nucleotide sequence: TGTGCCATCAGTGACATCGATGGAGGCTACACCTTC. Amino acids: CAISDIDGGYTF.

The chain uses TRBV5-1 and TRBJ2-2; D remains ambiguous. Germline CDR1 reads SGHRS; CDR2 reads YFSETQ. The CDR3 contains 16 residues. Trimming left V 0 bases short and J 0 bases short, with 9 bases between. The DNA for the CDR3 is TGCGCCAGCAGCTTGGTTGCCAAATCGAACACCGGGGAGCTGTTTTTT. Translating gives CASSLVAKSNTGELFF.

As concerns this clone: Other DNA sequences of this sample code for an identical CDR3. The rearrangement joins TRBV9 to TRBJ1-5, with unresolved D. This CDR3 contains 13 residues. The germline V gene encodes CDR1 SGDLS and CDR2 YYNGEE. Trimming shortened V by 0 bases and J by 5 bases, and 6 bases separated the two germline ends. The CDR3 sequence is CASSVDGHQPQHF. The CDR3 nucleotides read TGTGCCAGCAGCGTAGACGGTCATCAGCCCCAGCATTTT.

This chain connects TRBV5-1 to TRBJ2-3, with TRBD1 identical over 9 bases. This CDR3 has 13 residues. Germline loops: CDR1 SGHRS, CDR2 YFSETQ. V shed 6 bases, J shed 4 bases, and the junction held 3 bases outside the gene matches. The CDR3 sequence is CASNGQGPDTQYF. CDR3 DNA sequence: TGCGCCAGCAATGGACAGGGGCCAGATACGCAGTATTTT.

This sequence joins TRBV18 and TRBJ1-4; D gene ambiguous. Trimming removed 2 bases from V and 5 bases from J, with 6 bases in between. This CDR3 spans 13 amino acids. Germline V gene data show CDR1 as KGHSH and CDR2 as LQKENI. The CDR3 is CASSPNSNEKLFF. The CDR3 DNA sequence: TGTGCCAGCTCACCAAACAGCAATGAAAAACTGTTTTTT.

The chain is built from TRBV29-1 and TRBJ2-1, with D perhaps matching TRBD2 (6 bases). V was clipped by 7 bases and J by 6 bases, with 16 bases between them. Germline V gene sequence: CDR1 SQVTM, CDR2 ANQGSEA. This CDR3 spans 13 amino acids. The CDR3 nucleotides read TGCAGCGCGAAGCGGGCCGGGCGCAATGAGCAGTTCTTC. This codes for CSAKRAGRNEQFF.

This sequence joins TRBV5-6 and TRBJ2-7; the D gene could be TRBD1 or TRBD2 (5 bases each). The germline V gene has CDR1 SGHDT and CDR2 YYEEEE. V lost 4 bases and J 3 bases, leaving 14 bases between the germline ends. The CDR3 runs 14 residues. CDR3 loop: CASSRTGTDYEQYF. The CDR3 DNA follows: TGTGCCAGCAGCCGAACCGGGACGGACTACGAGCAGTACTTC.